This TCR beta chain was sequenced during a study of vaccination effects on CD4 cells after COVID-19. Study background: Each person got two doses of an mRNA SARS-CoV-2 vaccine, BNT162b2 or mRNA-1273.

Researchers isolated CD4+ T cells once 9 to 11 days of culture had elapsed. Overall study results and limits: Vaccine- and infection-induced clones showed marked clonal contraction late following vaccination. Convalescent patients' post-vaccine spike repertoire was mostly distinct vaccine-induced clones.

Germline V gene data show CDR1 as MNHNS and CDR2 as SASEGT. CDR3 length equals 11 residues. Trimming removed 3 bases at V and 4 bases at J, with 4 bases between. Comments on this clone: Antigen unknown.

Profiling relied on immunoSEQ multiplex PCR, and the TCRdb table lists in-frame clones only, not all of them. The sample lists about 45,000 clones, approximately 74% seen once, with about 9% in the top ten. The specimen comprised CD4+ T cells from PBMCs cultured without peptide, sampled before COVID-19 vaccination. The sequence was obtained from a human donor who had a prior SARS-CoV-2 infection. The rearrangement joins TRBV6-1 to TRBJ2-7; D gene ambiguous. The CDR3 bases are TGTGCCAGCAGTGAGCCGTACGAGCAGTACTTC. Translating gives CASSEPYEQYF.